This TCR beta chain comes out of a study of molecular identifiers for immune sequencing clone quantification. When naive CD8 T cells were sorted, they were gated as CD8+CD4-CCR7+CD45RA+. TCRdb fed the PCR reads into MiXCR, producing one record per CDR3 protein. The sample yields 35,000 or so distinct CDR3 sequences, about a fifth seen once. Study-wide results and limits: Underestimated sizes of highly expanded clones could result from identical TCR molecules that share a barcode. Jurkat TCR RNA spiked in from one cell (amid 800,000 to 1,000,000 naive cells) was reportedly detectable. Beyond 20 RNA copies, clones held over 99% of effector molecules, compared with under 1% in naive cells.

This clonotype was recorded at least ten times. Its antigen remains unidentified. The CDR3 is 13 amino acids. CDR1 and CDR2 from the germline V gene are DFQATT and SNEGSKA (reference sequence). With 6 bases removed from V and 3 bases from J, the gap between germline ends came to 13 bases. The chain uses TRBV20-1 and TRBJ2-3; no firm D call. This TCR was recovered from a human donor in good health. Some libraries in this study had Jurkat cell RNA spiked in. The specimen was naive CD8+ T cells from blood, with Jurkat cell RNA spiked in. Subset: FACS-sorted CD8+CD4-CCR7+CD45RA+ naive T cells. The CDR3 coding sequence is TGCAGTGCCCGAGTAGCAAAAACAGATACGCAGTATTTT. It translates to CSARVAKTDTQYF.